This T cell receptor beta chain stems from a study of OX40 agonist ivuxolimab in advanced cancers. Turning to the study itself: The eligibility criteria allowed prior anti-PD-1, anti-PD-L1 or anti-CTLA-4 therapy, and approximately 40% had some. Study-wide points: The study observed clonal expansion of CD4+ and CD8+ blood T cells by week 6 at 0.1 to 3.0 mg/kg. Researchers did not determine the expanded peripheral T cells' antigen specificity.

CDR1 is GTSNPN and CDR2 is SVGIG in the germline V gene (reference sequence). The CDR3 length is 16 residues. V dropped 3 bases and J dropped 3; count of bases not matched to a gene: 12. Blood sampling took place at baseline, cycle 4 day 1, and cycle 7 day 1. This table comes from immunoSEQ multiplex PCR, and its TCRdb copy is limited to in-frame clones, with some not included. The sample has tens of thousands of clones; approximately 85% are singletons. About this clone itself: Antigen specificity is unknown.

The sequence came from an adult with an advanced solid tumor such as melanoma, head and neck, liver or kidney cancer. This chain links TRBV30 with TRBJ2-7, with 9 bases that match TRBD1. Here the sequenced sample was CD4+ or CD8+ T cells sorted from blood, taken in a trial of the OX40 agonist ivuxolimab. The CDR3 spells CAWSSRSGGQGYEQYF. The DNA of the CDR3 is TGTGCCTGGAGCTCTCGTTCCGGGGGACAGGGCTACGAGCAGTACTTC. The variable domain in full, completed from reference TRBV30 and TRBJ2-7, reads SQTIHQWPATLVQPVGSPLSLECTVEGTSNPNLYWYRQAAGRGLQLLFYSVGIGQISSEVPQNLSASRPQDRQFILSSKKLLLSDSGFYLCAWSSRSGGQGYEQYFGPGTRLTVT.